These T cell receptor beta chains were read from a single sample in a study of a mutant IDH1 vaccine in newly diagnosed glioma. Method: immunoSEQ multiplex PCR; TCRdb's copy keeps in-frame clones and lacks some. This table has 30,000 to 40,000 clones, more than 90% appearing once. The material was PBMCs, obtained from a glioma patient treated with radiotherapy, temozolomide or both. These receptors were taken from a man between 18 and 35 years old with glioma. Both conserved end residues are part of each CDR3. Fields, in order: D gene, V gene, J gene, CDR3 DNA, CDR3 protein. The D gene is left open where the match is weak.

D gene: .
V gene: TRBV30
J gene: TRBJ1-2
CDR3 DNA: TGTGCCTCATCACCGGATAACTATGGCTACACCTTC
CDR3 protein: CASSPDNYGYTF

D gene: .
V gene: TRBV4-1
J gene: TRBJ1-1
CDR3 DNA: TGCGCCAGCAGCCAAGATAGGGCGATGAACACTGAAGCTTTCTTT
CDR3 protein: CASSQDRAMNTEAFF

D gene: TRBD2
V gene: TRBV7-2
J gene: TRBJ2-3
CDR3 DNA: TGTGCCAGCAGCTCCTCGGGACTAGCGGGGGTCACAGATACGCAGTATTTT
CDR3 protein: CASSSSGLAGVTDTQYF

D gene: .
V gene: TRBV30
J gene: TRBJ1-2
CDR3 DNA: TGTGCCTGGAGTAAGACGGCGGGGGAAGGCTACACCTTC
CDR3 protein: CAWSKTAGEGYTF

D gene: TRBD2
V gene: TRBV9
J gene: TRBJ2-7
CDR3 DNA: TGTGCCAGCAGCCCCACGGGGCGGCGGGGGGACGAGCAGTACTTC
CDR3 protein: CASSPTGRRGDEQYF

D gene: .
V gene: TRBV6-1
J gene: TRBJ2-7
CDR3 DNA: TGTGCCAGCAGCAACCGGGACGGTCCCTACGAGCAGTACTTC
CDR3 protein: CASSNRDGPYEQYF

D gene: .
V gene: TRBV7-2
J gene: TRBJ2-7
CDR3 DNA: TGTGCCAGCAGCCCGTTTTTCTCTTACGAGCAGTACTTC
CDR3 protein: CASSPFFSYEQYF

D gene: TRBD2
V gene: TRBV30
J gene: TRBJ2-7
CDR3 DNA: TGTGCCTGGAGTGTAAGCGGGAGCGTCGGGTACGAGCAGTACTTC
CDR3 protein: CAWSVSGSVGYEQYF

D gene: TRBD1
V gene: TRBV14
J gene: TRBJ1-1
CDR3 DNA: TGTGCCAGCAGATTACAGGGGGCGCGAACTGAAGCTTTCTTT
CDR3 protein: CASRLQGARTEAFF

D gene: TRBD1
V gene: TRBV28
J gene: TRBJ2-7
CDR3 DNA: TGTGCCAGCAGTTCCCACAGGGGGGCCGAGCAGTACTTC
CDR3 protein: CASSSHRGAEQYF

D gene: TRBD2
V gene: TRBV7-2
J gene: TRBJ2-1
CDR3 DNA: TGTGCCAGCAGCCCATGGACTAGCGGGAGCGGCAATGAGCAGTTCTTC
CDR3 protein: CASSPWTSGSGNEQFF